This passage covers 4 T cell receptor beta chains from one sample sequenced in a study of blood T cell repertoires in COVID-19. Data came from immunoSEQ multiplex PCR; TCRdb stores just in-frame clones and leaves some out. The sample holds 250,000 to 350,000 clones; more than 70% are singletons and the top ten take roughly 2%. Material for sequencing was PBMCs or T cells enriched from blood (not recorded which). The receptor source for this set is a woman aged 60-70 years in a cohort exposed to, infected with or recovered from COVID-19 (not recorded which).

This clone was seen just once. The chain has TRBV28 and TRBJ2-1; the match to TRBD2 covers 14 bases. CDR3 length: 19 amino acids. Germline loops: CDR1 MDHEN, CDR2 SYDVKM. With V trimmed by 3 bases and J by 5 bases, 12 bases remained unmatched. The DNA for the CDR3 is TGTGCCAGCAGTTTCCACCCCGGGACTAGCGGGAGCTTTGACAATGAGCAGTTCTTC. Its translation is CASSFHPGTSGSFDNEQFF.

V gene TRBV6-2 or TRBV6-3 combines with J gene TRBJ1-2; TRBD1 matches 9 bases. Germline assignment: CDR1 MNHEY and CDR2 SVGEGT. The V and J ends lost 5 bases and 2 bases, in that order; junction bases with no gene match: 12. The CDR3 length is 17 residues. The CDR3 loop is CASSDQIQGQGNYGYTF. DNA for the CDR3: TGTGCCAGCAGTGACCAGATACAAGGACAGGGGAACTATGGCTACACCTTC.

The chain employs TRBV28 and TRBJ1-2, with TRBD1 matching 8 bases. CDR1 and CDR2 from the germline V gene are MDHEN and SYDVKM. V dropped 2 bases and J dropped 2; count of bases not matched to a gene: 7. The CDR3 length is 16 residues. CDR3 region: CASSLLMTGVNYGYTF. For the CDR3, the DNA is TGTGCCAGCAGTTTACTTATGACAGGGGTAAACTATGGCTACACCTTC.

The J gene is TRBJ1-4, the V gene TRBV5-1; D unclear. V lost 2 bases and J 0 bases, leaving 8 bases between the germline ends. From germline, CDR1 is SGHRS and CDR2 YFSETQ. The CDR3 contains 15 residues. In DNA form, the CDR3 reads TGCGCCAGCAGCTTTGGCCCTGCAACTAATGAAAAACTGTTTTTT. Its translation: CASSFGPATNEKLFF.